Sequencing of this T cell receptor (beta chain) was carried out in a study of CD8 T cells in ankylosing spondylitis. Library preparation for TCR beta used quantitative 5'-RACE with molecular barcodes. In TCRdb, the 5' RACE reads were re-called with MiXCR into one record per CDR3 protein. This table has fewer than 200,000 distinct CDR3 sequences, 9.8% appearing once. Regarding this clonotype: Its antigen is unknown.

Germline CDR1 and CDR2: SGDLS and YYNGEE. Trimming took 2 bases from V and 5 from J, leaving 12 bases between them. The CDR3 sequence is 14 residues long. Findings and limits, study-wide: Existing reports had already noted some motif variants in reactive arthritis synovial fluid and blood. In peripheral blood, disease-linked CD8+ clones occurred at relatively low frequencies.

The receptor was derived from a female donor with ankylosing spondylitis or in good health (not recorded which). The rearrangement joins TRBV9 to TRBJ2-3; D remains unclear. The source material was blood, either unsorted or a sorted T cell fraction (not recorded which). The CDR3 bases are TGTGCCAGCAGCGTCGATCTCTACCGAGATACGCAGTATTTT. Translating gives CASSVDLYRDTQYF.